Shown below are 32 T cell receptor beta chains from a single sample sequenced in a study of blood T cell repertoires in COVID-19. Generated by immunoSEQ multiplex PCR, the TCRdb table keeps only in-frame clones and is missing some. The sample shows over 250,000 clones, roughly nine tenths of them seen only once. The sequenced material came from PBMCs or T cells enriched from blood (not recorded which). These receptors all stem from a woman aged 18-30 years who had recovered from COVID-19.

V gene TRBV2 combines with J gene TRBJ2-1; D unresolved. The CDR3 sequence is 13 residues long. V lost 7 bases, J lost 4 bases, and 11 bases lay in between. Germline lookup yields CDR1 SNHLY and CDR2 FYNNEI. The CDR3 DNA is TGTGCCAGCACCAAGAGCAGGTACAATGAGCAGTTCTTC. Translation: CASTKSRYNEQFF.

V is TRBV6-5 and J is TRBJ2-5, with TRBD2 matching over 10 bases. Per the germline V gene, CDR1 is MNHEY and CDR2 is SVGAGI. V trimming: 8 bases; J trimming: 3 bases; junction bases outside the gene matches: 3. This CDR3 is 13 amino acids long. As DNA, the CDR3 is TGTGCCAGCGGGACTAGCGAGGAAGAGACCCAGTACTTC. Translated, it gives CASGTSEEETQYF.

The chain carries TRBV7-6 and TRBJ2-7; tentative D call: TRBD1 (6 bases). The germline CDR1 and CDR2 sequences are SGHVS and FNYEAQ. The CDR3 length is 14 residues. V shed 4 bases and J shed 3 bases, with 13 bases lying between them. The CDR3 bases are TGTGCCAGCAGCTACCGGGACACCAACTACGAGCAGTACTTC. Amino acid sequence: CASSYRDTNYEQYF.

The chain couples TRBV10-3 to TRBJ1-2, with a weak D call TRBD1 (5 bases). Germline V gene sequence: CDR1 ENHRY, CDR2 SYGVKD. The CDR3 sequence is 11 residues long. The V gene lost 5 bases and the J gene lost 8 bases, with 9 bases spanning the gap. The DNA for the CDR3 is TGTGCCATCAGTCAAGGACACGGCTACACCTTC. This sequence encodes CAISQGHGYTF.

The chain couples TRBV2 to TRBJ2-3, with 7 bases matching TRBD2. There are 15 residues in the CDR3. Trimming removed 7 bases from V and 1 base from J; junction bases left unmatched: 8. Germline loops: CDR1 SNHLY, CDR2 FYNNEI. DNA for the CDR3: TGTGCCAGCACCCGAGCGGGGCGTCGCACAGATACGCAGTATTTT. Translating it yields CASTRAGRRTDTQYF.

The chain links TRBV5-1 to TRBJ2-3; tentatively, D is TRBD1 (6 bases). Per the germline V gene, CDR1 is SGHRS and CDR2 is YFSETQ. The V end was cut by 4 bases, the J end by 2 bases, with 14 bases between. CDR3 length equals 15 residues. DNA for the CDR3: TGCGCCAGCAGCCACCCGGGACACCTCACAGATACGCAGTATTTT. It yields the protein CASSHPGHLTDTQYF.

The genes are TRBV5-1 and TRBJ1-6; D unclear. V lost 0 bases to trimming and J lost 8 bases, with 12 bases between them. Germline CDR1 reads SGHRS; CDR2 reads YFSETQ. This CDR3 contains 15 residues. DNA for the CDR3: TGCGCCAGCAGCTTGGTCTCCCCCGGAGATTCACCCCTCCACTTT. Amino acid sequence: CASSLVSPGDSPLHF.

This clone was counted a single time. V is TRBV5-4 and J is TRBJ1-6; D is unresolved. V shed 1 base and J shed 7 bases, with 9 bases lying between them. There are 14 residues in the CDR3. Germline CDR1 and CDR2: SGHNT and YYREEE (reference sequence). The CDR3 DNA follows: TGTGCCAGCAGCTTGTCGTACAGAAATTCACCCCTCCACTTT. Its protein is CASSLSYRNSPLHF.

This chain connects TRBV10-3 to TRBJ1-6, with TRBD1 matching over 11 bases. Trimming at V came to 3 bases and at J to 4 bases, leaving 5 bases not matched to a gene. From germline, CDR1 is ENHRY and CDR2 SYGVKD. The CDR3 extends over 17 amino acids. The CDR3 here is CAISEGQGAQYNSPLHF. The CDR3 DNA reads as TGTGCCATCAGTGAAGGACAGGGGGCCCAGTATAATTCACCCCTCCACTTT.

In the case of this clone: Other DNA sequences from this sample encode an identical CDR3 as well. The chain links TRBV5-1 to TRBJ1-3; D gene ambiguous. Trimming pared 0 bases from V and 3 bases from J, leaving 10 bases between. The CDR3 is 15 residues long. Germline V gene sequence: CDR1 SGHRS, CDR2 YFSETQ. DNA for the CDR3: TGCGCCAGCAGCTTGGACGGGAGTGATGGAAACACCATATATTTT. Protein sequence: CASSLDGSDGNTIYF.

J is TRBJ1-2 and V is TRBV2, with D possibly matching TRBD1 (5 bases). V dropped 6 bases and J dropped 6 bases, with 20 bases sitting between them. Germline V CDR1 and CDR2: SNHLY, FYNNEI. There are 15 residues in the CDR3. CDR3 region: CASRPLVQGSHGYTF. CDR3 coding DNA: TGTGCCAGCAGGCCCTTGGTGCAGGGCTCTCATGGCTACACCTTC.

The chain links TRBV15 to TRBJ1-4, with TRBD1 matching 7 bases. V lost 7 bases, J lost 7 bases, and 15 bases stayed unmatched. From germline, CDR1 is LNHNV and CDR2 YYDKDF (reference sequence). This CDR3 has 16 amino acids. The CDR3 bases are TGTGCCACCACTACTAATGAGGGGGCGATGGGTGAAAAACTGTTTTTT. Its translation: CATTTNEGAMGEKLFF.

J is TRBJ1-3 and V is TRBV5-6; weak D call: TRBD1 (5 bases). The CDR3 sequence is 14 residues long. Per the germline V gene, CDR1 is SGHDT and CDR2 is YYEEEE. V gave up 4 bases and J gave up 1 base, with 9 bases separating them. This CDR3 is CASSKGTSGNTIYF. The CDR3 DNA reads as TGTGCCAGCAGCAAAGGGACTTCTGGAAACACCATATATTTT. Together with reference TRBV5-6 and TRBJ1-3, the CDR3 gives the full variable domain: DAGVTQSPTHLIKTRGQQVTLRCSPKSGHDTVSWYQQALGQGPQFIFQYYEEEERQRGNFPDRFSGHQFPNYSSELNVNALLLGDSALYLCASSKGTSGNTIYFGEGSWLTVV.

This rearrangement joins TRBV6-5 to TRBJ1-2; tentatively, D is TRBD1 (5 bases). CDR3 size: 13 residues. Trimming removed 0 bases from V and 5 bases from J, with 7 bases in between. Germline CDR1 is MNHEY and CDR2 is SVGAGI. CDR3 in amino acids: CASSYSRQYGYTF. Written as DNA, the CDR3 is TGTGCCAGCAGTTACTCGAGACAGTATGGCTACACCTTC.

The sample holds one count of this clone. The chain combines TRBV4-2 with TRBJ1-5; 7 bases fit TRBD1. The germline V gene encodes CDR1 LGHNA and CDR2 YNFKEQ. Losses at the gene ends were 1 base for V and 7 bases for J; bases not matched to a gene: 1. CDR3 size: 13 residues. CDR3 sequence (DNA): TGTGCCAGCAGCCAAGGACAGGGACAGCCCCAGCATTTT. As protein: CASSQGQGQPQHF.

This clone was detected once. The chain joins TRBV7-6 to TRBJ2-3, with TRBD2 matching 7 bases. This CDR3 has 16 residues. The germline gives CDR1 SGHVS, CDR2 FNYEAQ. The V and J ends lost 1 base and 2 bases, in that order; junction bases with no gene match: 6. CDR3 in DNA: TGTGCCAGCAGCTTAGGGGCGGGGGTTTACACAGATACGCAGTATTTT. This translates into CASSLGAGVYTDTQYF.

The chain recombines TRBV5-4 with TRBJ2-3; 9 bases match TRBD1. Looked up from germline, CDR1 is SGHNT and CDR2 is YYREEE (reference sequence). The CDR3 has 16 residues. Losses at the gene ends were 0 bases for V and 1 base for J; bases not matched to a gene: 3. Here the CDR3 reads CASSLGWTGGTDTQYF. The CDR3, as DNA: TGTGCCAGCAGCTTGGGGTGGACAGGGGGCACAGATACGCAGTATTTT.

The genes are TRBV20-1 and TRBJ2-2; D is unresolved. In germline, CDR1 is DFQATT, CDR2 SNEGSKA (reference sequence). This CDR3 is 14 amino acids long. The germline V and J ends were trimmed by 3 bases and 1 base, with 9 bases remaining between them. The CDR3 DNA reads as TGCAGTGCTAGTCCAGGTCGGAACACCGGGGAGCTGTTTTTT. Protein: CSASPGRNTGELFF.

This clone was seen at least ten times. The DNA of the CDR3 is TGTGCCAGCAGCAGGGGATTGACGGTCGACACTGAAGCTTTCTTT. Translation gives CASSRGLTVDTEAFF. This rearrangement joins TRBV28 to TRBJ1-1, with D perhaps TRBD1 (6 bases). The CDR3 loop spans 15 amino acids. Germline V gene lookup returns CDR1 MDHEN and CDR2 SYDVKM. The germline V and J ends were trimmed by 6 bases and 3 bases, with 17 bases remaining between them.

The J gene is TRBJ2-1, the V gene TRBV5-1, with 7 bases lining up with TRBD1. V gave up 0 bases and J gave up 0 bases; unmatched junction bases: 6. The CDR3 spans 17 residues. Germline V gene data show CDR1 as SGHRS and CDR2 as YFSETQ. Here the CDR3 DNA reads TGCGCCAGCAGCTTGGGAGGGACAGCGAGCTCCTACAATGAGCAGTTCTTC. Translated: CASSLGGTASSYNEQFF.

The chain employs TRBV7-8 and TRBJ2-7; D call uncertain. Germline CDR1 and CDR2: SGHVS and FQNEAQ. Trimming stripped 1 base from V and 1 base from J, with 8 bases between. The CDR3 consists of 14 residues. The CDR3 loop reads CASSLGSRSYEQYF. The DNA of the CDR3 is TGTGCCAGCAGCTTAGGGTCTAGATCCTACGAGCAGTACTTC.

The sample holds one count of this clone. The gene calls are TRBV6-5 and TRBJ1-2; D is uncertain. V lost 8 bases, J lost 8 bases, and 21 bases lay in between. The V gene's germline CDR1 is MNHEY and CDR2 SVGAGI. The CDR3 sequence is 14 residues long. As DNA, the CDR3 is TGTGCCAGCGCTGCCCGGTTGATTGGGGAGGGCTACACCTTC. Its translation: CASAARLIGEGYTF.

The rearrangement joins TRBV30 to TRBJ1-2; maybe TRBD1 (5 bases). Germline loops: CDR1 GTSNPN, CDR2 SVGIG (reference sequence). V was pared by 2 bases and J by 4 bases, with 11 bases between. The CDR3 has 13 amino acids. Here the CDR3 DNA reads TGTGCCTGGAGTCGGAAGGGGTTCTATGGCTACACCTTC. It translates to CAWSRKGFYGYTF.

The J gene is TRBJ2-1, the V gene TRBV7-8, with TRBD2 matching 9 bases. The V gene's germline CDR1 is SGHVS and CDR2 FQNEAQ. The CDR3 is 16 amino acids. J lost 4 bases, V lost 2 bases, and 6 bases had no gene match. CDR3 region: CASSLRLAGRYNEQFF. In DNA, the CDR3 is TGTGCCAGCAGCTTAAGGCTAGCGGGGCGATACAATGAGCAGTTCTTC.

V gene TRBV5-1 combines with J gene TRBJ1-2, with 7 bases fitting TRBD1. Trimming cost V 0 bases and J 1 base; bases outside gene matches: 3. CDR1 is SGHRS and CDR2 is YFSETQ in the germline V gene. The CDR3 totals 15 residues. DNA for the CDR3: TGCGCCAGCAGCTTGGGGGGACAGCTTAACTATGGCTACACCTTC. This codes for CASSLGGQLNYGYTF.

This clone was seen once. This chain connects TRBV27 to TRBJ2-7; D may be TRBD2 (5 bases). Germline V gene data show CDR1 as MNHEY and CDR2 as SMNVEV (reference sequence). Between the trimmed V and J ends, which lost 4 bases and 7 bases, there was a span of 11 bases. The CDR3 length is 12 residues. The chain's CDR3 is CASSSGGREQYF. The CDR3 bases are TGTGCCAGCAGTTCGGGCGGGCGGGAGCAGTACTTC.

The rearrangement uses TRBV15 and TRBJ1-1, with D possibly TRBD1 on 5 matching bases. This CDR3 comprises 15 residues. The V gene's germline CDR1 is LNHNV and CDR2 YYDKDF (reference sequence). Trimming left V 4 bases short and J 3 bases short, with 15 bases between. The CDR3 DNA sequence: TGTGCCACCAGCACCGGGGGGGGGTCGGACACTGAAGCTTTCTTT. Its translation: CATSTGGGSDTEAFF.

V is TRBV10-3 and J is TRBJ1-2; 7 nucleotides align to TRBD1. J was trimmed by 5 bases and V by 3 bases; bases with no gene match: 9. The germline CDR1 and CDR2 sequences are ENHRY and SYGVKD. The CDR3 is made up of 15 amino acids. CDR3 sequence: CAISEWQGVGYGYTF. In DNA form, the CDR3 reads TGTGCCATCAGTGAATGGCAGGGGGTGGGGTATGGCTACACCTTC.

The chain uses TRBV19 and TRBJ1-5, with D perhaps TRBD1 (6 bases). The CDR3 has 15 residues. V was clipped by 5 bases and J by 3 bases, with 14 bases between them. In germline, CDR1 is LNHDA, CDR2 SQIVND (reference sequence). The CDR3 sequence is CASSLTGTFNQPQHF. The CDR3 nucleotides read TGTGCCAGTAGTTTAACAGGGACCTTCAATCAGCCCCAGCATTTT.

The CDR3 nucleotides read TGTGCCAGCAGCCAGAGGGAGAACGCTTTCTTT. Its translation: CASSQRENAFF. This chain joins TRBV7-2 and TRBJ1-1, with no clear D. V was trimmed by 5 bases and J by 11 bases, leaving 12 bases between them. The CDR3 covers 11 residues. Germline V gives CDR1 SGHTA, CDR2 FQGNSA. Variable domain in full (rest from reference TRBV7-2 and TRBJ1-1): GAGVSQSPSNKVTEKGKDVELRCDPISGHTALYWYRQSLGQGLEFLIYFQGNSAPDKSGLPSDRFSAERTGGSVSTLTIQRTQQEDSAVYLCASSQRENAFFGQGTRLTVV.

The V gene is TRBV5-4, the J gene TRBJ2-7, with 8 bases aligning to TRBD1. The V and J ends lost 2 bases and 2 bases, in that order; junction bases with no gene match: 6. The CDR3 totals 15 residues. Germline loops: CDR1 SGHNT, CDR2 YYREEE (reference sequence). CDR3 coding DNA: TGTGCCAGCAGCTTAGAACCGACAGGGGCCTACGAGCAGTACTTC. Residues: CASSLEPTGAYEQYF.

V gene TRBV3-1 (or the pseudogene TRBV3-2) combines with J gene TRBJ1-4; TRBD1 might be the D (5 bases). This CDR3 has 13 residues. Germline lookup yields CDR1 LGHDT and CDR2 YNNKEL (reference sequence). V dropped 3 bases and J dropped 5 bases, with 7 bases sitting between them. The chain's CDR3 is CASSHQGNEKLFF. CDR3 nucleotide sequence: TGTGCCAGCAGCCATCAGGGAAATGAAAAACTGTTTTTT.